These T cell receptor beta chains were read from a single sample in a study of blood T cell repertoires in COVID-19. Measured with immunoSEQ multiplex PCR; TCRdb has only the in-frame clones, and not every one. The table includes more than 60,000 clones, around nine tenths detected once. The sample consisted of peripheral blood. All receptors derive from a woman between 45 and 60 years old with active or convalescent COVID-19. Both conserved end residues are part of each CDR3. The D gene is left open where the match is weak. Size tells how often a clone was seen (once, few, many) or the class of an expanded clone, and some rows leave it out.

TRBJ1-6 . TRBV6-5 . TGTGCCAGCAGTTATCAACAAACCTCACCCCTCCACTTT CASSYQQTSPLHF
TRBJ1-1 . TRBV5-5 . TGTGCCAGCAGCGCGTCCGTGACAGTGAACACTGAAGCTTTCTTT CASSASVTVNTEAFF
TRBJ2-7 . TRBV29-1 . TGCAGCGTTGTTTGGGGCCCTACCTACGAGCAGTACTTC CSVVWGPTYEQYF
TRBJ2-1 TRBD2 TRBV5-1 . TGCGCCAGCAGCTTGGAGCCTAGCGGTCCGATACGGCTTAATGAGCAGTTCTTC CASSLEPSGPIRLNEQFF
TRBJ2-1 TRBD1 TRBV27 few TGTGCCAGCAGTCGGAACCGGGACAGGGCCAATGAGCAGTTCTTC CASSRNRDRANEQFF
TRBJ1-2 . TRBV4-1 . TGCGCCAGCAGCCAAGATTCAGAAAAGCGGGGCTACACCTTC CASSQDSEKRGYTF
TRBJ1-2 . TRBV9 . TGTGCCAGCAGCGTATCGGCTAGCTATGGCTACACCTTC CASSVSASYGYTF
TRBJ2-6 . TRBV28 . TGTGCCAGCAGTTTAGAGGCAACAGGGCCCGGGGCCAACGTCCTGACTTTC CASSLEATGPGANVLTF
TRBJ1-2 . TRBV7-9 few TGTGCCAGCAGCCCAGGTTTGGGTAACTATGGCTACACCTTC CASSPGLGNYGYTF
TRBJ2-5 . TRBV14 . TGTGCCAGCAGCCAAGAAGCGCCCCGGTTCCAGTACTTC CASSQEAPRFQYF
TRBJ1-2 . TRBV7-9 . TGTGCCAGCAGCTTAACAGTCCCTGCTTGGCCCTATGGCTACACCTTC CASSLTVPAWPYGYTF
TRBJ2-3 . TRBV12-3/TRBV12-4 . TGTGCCAGCAGTTTAGCCCTCACAGATACGCAGTATTTT CASSLALTDTQYF
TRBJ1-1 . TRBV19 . TGTGCCAGTATCGGGCAGGGGTATATGAACACTGAAGCTTTCTTT CASIGQGYMNTEAFF
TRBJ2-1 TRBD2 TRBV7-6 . TGTGCCAGCAGCAGAGTAGCGGGTGAAGGGGATGAGCAGTTCTTC CASSRVAGEGDEQFF
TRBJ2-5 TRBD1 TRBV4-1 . TGCGCCAGCAGCCGGGGACAGGGGGTTATTGGGACCCAGTACTTC CASSRGQGVIGTQYF
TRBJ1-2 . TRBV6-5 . TGTGCCAGCAGTTACTCTCCAGGGAAGCACGGCTACACCTTC CASSYSPGKHGYTF
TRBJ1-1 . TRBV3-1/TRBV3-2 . TGTGCCAGCAGCCAAGAAGCCATTCAGGGAAGCACTGAAGCTTTCTTT CASSQEAIQGSTEAFF
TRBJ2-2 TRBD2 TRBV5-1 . TGCGCCAGCAGCTTAATGGGACTAGCGGGAGACACCGGGGAGCTGTTTTTT CASSLMGLAGDTGELFF
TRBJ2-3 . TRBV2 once TGTGCCAGCAGTGAAGGGCTAGCGTCAGATACGCAGTATTTT CASSEGLASDTQYF
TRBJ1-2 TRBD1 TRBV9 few TGTGCCAGCAGCCGGGACAGCACCTATGGCTACACCTTC CASSRDSTYGYTF
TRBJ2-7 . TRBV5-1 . TGCGCCAGCAGCTTGTCTATCTCCTACGAGCAGTACTTC CASSLSISYEQYF
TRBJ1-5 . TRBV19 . TGTGCCAGTAGTACAGGCTTCTATAGCAATCAGCCCCAGCATTTT CASSTGFYSNQPQHF
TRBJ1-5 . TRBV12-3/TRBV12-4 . TGTGCCAGCACCTTCCTCCCCGGTCAGCCCCAGCATTTT CASTFLPGQPQHF
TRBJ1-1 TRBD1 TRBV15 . TGTGCCACCAGCAGGCCCGGACAGGCGGGAACTGAAGCTTTCTTT CATSRPGQAGTEAFF